This T cell receptor beta chain emerged from a study of blood T cell repertoires in COVID-19. Trimming left V 4 bases short and J 6 bases short, with 16 bases between. CDR1 is MNHEY, CDR2 SVGAGI, per germline. This CDR3 contains 14 residues. Using immunoSEQ multiplex PCR, the repertoire was profiled, and TCRdb retains in-frame clones only, with some absent. The sample gives 200,000 to 300,000 clones, over 70% of which show up once; approximately 9% is in the top ten. Sequenced: peripheral blood. The TCR originated in a human donor in a cohort sampled during active COVID-19. The chain employs TRBV6-5 and TRBJ2-7; D might be TRBD2 (6 bases). CDR3 nucleotides: TGTGCCAGCAGTTCCGGGGCCTTGGGGGGCGAGCAGTACTTC. It is translated as CASSSGALGGEQYF.